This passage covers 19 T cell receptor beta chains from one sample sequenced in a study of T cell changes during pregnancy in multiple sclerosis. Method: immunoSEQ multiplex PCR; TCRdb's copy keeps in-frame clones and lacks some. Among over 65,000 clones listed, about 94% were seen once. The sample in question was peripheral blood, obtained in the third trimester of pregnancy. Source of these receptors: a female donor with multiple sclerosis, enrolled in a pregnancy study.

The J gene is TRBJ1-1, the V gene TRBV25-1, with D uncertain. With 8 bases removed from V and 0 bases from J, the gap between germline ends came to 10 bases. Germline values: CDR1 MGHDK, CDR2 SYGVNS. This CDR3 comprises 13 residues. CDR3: CASQPPVNTEAFF. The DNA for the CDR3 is TGTGCCAGCCAACCCCCGGTGAACACTGAAGCTTTCTTT.

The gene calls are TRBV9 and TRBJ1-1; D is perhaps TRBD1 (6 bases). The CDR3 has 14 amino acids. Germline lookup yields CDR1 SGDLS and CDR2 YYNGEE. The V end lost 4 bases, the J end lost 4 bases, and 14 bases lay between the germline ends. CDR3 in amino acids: CASSPRGGATEAFF. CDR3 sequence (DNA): TGTGCCAGCAGCCCCCGAGGGGGGGCCACTGAAGCTTTCTTT.

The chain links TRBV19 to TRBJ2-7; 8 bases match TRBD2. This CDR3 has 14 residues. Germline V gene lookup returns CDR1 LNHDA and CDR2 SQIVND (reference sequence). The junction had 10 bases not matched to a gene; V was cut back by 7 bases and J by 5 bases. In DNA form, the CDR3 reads TGTGCCAGTACCGGGGGGGCAGGGGTGAACGAGCAGTACTTC. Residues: CASTGGAGVNEQYF.

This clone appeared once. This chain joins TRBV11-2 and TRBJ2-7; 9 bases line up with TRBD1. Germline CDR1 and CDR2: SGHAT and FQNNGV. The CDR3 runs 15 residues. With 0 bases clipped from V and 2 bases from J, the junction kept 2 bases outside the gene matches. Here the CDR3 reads CASSLDWTGAYEQYF. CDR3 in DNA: TGTGCCAGCAGCTTAGACTGGACAGGGGCCTACGAGCAGTACTTC.

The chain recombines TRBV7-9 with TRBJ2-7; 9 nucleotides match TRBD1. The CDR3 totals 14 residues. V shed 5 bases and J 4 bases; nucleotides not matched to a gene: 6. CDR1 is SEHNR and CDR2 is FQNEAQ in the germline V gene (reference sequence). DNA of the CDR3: TGTGCCAGCAGCAAGCGGGACAGGGCTTACGAGCAGTACTTC. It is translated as CASSKRDRAYEQYF. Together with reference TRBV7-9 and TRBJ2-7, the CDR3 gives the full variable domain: DTGVSQNPRHKITKRGQNVTFRCDPISEHNRLYWYRQTLGQGPEFLTYFQNEAQLEKSRLLSDRFSAERPKGSFSTLEIQRTEQGDSAMYLCASSKRDRAYEQYFGPGTRLTVT.

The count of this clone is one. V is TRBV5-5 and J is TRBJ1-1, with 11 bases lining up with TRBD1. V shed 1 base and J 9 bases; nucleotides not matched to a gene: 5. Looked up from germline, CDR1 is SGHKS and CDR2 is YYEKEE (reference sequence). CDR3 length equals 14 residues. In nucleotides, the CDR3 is TGTGCCAGCAGCTTGACCGGGACAGGGGGAAAAGCTTTCTTT. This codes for CASSLTGTGGKAFF.

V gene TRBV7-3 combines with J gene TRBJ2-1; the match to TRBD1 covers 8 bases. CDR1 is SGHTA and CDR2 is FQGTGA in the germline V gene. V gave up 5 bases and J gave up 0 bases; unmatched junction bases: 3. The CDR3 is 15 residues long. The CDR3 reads CASSKQGASYNEQFF. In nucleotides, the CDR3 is TGTGCCAGCAGCAAGCAGGGGGCCTCCTACAATGAGCAGTTCTTC.

DNA of the CDR3: TGTGCCAGCAGCTTGCGGCCGAGCGGGGGGGCAGAGACCCAGTACTTC. This codes for CASSLRPSGGAETQYF. The chain recombines TRBV7-3 with TRBJ2-5; TRBD2 matches at 10 bases. This CDR3 has 16 residues. V lost 3 bases and J lost 4; bases outside the gene matches: 8. Germline-derived CDR1 and CDR2 are SGHTA and FQGTGA.

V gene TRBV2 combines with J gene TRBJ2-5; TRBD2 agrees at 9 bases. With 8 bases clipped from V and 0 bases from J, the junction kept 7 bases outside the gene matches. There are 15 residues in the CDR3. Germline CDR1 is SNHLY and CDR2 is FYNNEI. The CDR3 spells CASRGGLAYQETQYF. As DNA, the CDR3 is TGTGCCAGCCGGGGGGGACTAGCCTACCAAGAGACCCAGTACTTC. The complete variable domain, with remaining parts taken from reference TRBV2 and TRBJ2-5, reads EPEVTQTPSHQVTQMGQEVILRCVPISNHLYFYWYRQILGQKVEFLVSFYNNEISEKSEIFDDQFSVERPDGSNFTLKIRSTKLEDSAMYFCASRGGLAYQETQYFGPGTRLLVL.

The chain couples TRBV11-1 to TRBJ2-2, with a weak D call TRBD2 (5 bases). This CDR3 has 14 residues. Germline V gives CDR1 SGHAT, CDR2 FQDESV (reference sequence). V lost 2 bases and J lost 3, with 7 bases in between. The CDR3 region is CASSLLRDTGELFF. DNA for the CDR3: TGTGCCAGCAGCTTATTGAGGGACACCGGGGAGCTGTTTTTT. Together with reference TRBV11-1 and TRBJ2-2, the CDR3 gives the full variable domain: EAEVAQSPRYKITEKSQAVAFWCDPISGHATLYWYRQILGQGPELLVQFQDESVVDDSQLPKDRFSAERLKGVDSTLKIQPAELGDSAMYLCASSLLRDTGELFFGEGSRLTVL.

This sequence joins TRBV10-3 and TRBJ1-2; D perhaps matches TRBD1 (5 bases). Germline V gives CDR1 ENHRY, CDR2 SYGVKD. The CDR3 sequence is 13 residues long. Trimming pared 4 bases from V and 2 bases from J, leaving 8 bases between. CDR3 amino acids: CAISVDSNYGYTF. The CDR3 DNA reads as TGTGCCATCAGTGTAGACAGCAACTATGGCTACACCTTC.

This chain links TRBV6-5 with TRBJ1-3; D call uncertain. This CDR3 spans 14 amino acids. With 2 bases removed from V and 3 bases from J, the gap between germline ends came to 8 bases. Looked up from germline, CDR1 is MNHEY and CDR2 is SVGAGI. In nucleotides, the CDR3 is TGTGCCAGCAGTTACGGGCCCTTTGGAAACACCATATATTTT. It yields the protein CASSYGPFGNTIYF.

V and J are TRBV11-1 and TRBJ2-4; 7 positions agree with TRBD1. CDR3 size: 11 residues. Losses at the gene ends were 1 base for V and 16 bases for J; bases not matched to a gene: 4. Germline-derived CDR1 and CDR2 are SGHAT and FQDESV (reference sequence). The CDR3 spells CASSLVGQVYF. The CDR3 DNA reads TGTGCCAGCAGCTTAGTTGGACAGGTCTACTTC.

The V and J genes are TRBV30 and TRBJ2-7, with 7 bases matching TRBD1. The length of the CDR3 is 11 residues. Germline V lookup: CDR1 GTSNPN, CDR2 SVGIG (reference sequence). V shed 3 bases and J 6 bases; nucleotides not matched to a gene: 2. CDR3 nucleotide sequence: TGTGCCTGGAGAACAGGGGTCGAGCAGTACTTC. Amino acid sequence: CAWRTGVEQYF.

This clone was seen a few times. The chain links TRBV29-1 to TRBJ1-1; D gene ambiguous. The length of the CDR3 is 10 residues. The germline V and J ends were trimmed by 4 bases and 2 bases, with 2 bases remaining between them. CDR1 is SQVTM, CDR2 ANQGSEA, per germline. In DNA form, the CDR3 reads TGCAGCGTTGTAAACACTGAAGCTTTCTTT. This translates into CSVVNTEAFF.

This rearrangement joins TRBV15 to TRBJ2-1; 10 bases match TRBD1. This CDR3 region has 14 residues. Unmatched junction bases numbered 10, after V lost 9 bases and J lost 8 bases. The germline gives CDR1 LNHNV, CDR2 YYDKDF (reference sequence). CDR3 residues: CATGGGQGTDEQFF. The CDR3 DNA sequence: TGTGCCACGGGGGGGGGACAGGGGACGGATGAGCAGTTCTTC.

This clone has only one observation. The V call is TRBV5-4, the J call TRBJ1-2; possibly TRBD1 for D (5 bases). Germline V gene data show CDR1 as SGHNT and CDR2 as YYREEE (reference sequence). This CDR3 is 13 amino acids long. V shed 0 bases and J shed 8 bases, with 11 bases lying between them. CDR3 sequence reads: CASSLGEGRGYTF. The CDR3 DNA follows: TGTGCCAGCAGCTTGGGGGAGGGGCGCGGCTACACCTTC.

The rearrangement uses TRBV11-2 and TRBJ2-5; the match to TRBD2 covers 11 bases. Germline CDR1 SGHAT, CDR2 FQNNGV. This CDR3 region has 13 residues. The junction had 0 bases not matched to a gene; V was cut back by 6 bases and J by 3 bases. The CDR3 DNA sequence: TGTGCCAGCAGACTAGCGGGGGAAGAGACCCAGTACTTC. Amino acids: CASRLAGEETQYF.

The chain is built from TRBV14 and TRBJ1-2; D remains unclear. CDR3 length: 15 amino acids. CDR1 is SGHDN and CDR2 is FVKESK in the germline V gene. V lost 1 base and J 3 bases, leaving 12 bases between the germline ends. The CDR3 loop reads CASSQGSDSYYGYTF. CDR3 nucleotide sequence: TGTGCCAGCAGCCAAGGGAGTGATTCTTACTATGGCTACACCTTC.